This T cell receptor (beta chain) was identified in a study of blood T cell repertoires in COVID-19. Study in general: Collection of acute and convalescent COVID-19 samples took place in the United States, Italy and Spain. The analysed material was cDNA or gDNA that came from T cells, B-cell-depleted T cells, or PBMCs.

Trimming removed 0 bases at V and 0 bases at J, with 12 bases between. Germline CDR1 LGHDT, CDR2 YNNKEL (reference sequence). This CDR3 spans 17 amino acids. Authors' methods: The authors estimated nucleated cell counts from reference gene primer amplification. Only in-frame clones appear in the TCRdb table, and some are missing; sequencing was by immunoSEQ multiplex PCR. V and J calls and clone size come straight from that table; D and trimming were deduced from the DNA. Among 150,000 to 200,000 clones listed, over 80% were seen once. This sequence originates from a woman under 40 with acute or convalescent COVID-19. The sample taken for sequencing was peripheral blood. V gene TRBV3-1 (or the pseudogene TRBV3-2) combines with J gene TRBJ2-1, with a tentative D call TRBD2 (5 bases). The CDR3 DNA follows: TGTGCCAGCAGCCAAGATTTTTCCGGAGGCTCCTACAATGAGCAGTTCTTC. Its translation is CASSQDFSGGSYNEQFF.